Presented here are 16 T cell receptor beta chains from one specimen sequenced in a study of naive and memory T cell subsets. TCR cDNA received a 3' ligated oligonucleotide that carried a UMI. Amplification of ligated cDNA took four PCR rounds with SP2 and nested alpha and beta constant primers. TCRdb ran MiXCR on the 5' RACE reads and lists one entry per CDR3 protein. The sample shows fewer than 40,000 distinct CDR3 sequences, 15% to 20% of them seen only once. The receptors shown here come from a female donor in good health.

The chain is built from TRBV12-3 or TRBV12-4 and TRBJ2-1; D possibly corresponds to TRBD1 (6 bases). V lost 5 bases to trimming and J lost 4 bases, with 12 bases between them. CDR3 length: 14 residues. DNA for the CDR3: TGTGCCAGCAGTCCGGGACATCCTTACAATGAGCAGTTCTTC. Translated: CASSPGHPYNEQFF.

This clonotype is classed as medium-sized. The CDR3 coding sequence is TGCAGCGTTGAAGATGCTGGCTACACCTTC. Translation: CSVEDAGYTF. The rearrangement uses TRBV29-1 and TRBJ1-2; no reliable D call. V dropped 0 bases and J dropped 7 bases, with 3 bases sitting between them. Germline V CDR1 and CDR2: SQVTM, ANQGSEA. This CDR3 has 10 residues.

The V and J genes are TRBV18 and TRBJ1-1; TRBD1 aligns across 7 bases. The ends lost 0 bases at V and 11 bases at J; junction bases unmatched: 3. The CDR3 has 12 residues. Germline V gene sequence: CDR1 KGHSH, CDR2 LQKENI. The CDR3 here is CASSPPTGSAFF. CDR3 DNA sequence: TGTGCCAGCTCACCACCGACAGGGAGCGCTTTCTTT. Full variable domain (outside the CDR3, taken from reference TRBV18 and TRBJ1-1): NAGVMQNPRHLVRRRGQEARLRCSPMKGHSHVYWYRQLPEEGLKFMVYLQKENIIDESGMPKERFSAEFPKEGPSILRIQQVVRGDSAAYFCASSPPTGSAFFGQGTRLTVV.

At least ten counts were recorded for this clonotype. As DNA, the CDR3 is TGCAGCGTGGCAGAGCTACTGAACACTGAAGCTTTCTTT. Residues: CSVAELLNTEAFF. This chain connects TRBV29-1 to TRBJ1-1; D unclear. The CDR3 has 13 amino acids. Germline V gene data show CDR1 as SQVTM and CDR2 as ANQGSEA. V lost 6 bases and J lost 0, with 11 bases in between.

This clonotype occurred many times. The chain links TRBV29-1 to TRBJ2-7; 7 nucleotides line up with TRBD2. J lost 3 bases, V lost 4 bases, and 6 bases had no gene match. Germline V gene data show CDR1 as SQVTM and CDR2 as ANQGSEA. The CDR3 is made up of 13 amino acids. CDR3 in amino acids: CSVVREGSYEQYF. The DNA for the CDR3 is TGCAGCGTTGTGAGGGAGGGAAGCTACGAGCAGTACTTC.

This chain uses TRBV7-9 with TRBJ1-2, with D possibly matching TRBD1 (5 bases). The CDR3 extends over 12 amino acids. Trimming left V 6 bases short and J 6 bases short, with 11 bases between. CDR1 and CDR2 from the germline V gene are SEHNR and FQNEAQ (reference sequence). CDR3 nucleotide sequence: TGTGCCAGCAGGGGTGCGGGGGATGGCTACACCTTC. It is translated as CASRGAGDGYTF.

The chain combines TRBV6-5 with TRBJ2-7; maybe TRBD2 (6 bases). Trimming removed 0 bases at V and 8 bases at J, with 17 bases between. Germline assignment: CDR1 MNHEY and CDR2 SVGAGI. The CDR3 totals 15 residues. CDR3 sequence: CASSYSKLGEEQQYF. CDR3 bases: TGTGCCAGCAGTTACTCGAAACTGGGGGAGGAGCAGCAGTACTTC.

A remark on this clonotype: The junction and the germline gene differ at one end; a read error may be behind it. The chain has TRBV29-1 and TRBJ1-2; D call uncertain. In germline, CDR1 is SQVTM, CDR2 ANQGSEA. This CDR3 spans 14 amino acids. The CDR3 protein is CSAGPRQRDNGDTF. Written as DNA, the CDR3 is TGCAGCGCCGGACCCCGGCAGAGAGACAATGGCGACACCTTC.

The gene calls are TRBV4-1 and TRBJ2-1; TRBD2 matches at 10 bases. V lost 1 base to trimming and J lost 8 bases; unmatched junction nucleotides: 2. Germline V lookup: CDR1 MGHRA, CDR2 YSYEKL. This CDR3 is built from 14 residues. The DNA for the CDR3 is TGCGCCAGCAGCCAAGCTAGCGGGGGTGATGAGCAGTTCTTC. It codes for CASSQASGGDEQFF.

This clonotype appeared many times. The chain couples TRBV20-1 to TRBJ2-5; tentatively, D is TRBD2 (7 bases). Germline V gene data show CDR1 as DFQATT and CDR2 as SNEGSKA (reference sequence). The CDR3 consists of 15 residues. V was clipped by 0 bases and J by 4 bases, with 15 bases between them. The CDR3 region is CSARDPFGGRETQYF. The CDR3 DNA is TGCAGTGCTAGAGATCCCTTCGGGGGGCGAGAGACCCAGTACTTC.

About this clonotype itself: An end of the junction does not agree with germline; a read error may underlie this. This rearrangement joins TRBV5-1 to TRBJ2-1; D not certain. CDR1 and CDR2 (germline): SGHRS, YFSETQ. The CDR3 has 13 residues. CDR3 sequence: CASSPGSFNEQFF. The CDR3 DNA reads TGCGCCAGCAGCCCTGGATCCTTCAATGAGCAGTTCTTC.

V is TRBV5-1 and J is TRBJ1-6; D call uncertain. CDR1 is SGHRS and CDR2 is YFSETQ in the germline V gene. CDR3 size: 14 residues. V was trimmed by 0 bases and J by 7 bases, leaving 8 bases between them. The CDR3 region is CASSLALTNSPLHF. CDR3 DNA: TGCGCCAGCAGCTTGGCCTTGACAAATTCACCCCTCCACTTT.

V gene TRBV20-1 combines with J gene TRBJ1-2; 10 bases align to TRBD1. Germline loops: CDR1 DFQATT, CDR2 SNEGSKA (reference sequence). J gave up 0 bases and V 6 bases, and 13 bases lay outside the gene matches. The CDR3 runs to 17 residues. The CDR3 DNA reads TGCAGTGCCGGGGACAGGGGCCCTCTCAAACCTAACTATGGCTACACCTTC. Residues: CSAGDRGPLKPNYGYTF.

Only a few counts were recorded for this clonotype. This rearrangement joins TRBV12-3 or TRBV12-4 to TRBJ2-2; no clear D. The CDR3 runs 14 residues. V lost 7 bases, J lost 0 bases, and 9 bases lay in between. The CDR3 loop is CASTVTANTGELFF. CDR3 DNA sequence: TGTGCCAGCACGGTTACGGCGAACACCGGGGAGCTGTTTTTT.

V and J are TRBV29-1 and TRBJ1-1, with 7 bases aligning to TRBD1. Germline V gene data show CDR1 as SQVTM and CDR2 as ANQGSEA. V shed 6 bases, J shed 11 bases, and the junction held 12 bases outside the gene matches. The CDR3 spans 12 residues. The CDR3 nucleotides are TGCAGCGTACTCCGGGAGGGGGCAAAGGCTTTCTTT. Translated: CSVLREGAKAFF.

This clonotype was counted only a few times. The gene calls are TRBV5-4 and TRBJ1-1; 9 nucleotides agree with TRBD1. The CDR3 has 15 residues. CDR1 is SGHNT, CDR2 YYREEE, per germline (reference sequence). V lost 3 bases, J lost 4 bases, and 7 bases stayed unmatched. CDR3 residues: CASSSGQGGSTEAFF. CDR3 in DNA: TGTGCCAGCAGCTCGGGACAGGGAGGGAGCACTGAAGCTTTCTTT.